This T cell receptor (beta chain) was sequenced during a study of graft-versus-host responses after intestinal transplantation (dated by TCRdb to the early 2020s). For the study in its entirety: The transplants that recipients received were multivisceral, liver-intestinal, or isolated intestinal. Anti-thymocyte globulin induction was given to all recipients, followed by maintenance tacrolimus and steroids for around three years. Donor T cell macrochimerism was defined as a peak of at least 4% donor T cells among recipient peripheral blood mononuclear cells. Bulk TCR-beta CDR3 sequencing was used to track graft-versus-host and host-versus-graft alloreactive T cell clones in the graft, circulation and bone marrow after intestinal transplantation. Of the 20 to 25 intestinal transplant recipients enrolled in the cohort, one of whom was a retransplant, a few patients without pretransplant specimens were excluded. To identify alloreactive clones, pre-transplant mixed lymphocyte reaction products were sequenced and compared with unstimulated pre-transplant donor and recipient T cells. Rather than going through the commercial service, samples from a few later patients were sequenced in-house on an Illumina MiSeq and processed with MiXCR. General conclusions and limits of the study: In the allografts of patients with donor T cell macrochimerism, GvH to HvG T cell clonal ratios were high. Conclusions were limited by the relatively low number and heterogeneity of intestinal transplant patients. GvH clones were found in recipient bone marrow, and some of the GvH clones appeared earlier in ileal mucosa or blood, which is consistent with an intestinal mucosal origin. Early after transplant, declines in HvG clones were associated with peak levels of circulating GvH clones.

Turning to this clone: The antigen it binds to is not known. The input lacks base qualities; no much larger clone sits a single base away.

Libraries came from the immunoSEQ multiplex PCR assay. For most patients, genomic DNA was isolated with the Qiagen DNeasy Blood and Tissue Kit and shipped frozen to Adaptive Biotechnologies for TCR sequencing. For most patients, genomic DNA was subjected to high-throughput TCR-beta CDR3 sequencing by Adaptive Biotechnologies. In the source study's methods: Adaptive's ImmunoSEQ software was the source of the TCR sequencing data for 15 to 20 patients, while a few other patients were processed with MiXCR and VDJtools. CD4 versus CD8 sorting errors were corrected by removing sequences found in both subsets at a frequency ratio below 5:1. Because the origin of CDR3 nucleotide sequences shared between donor and recipient could not be assigned, those sequences were removed. To be classed as alloreactive, a clone needed at least 2-fold expansion over unstimulated cells and a minimum CFSE-low frequency of 0.002% (template counts) or 0.001% (read counts). Clones detected in sequenced pre-transplant spleen, lymph node, or MLR CFSE-low populations of the donor or recipient were defined as mappable. The cumulative frequency of alloreactive clones was calculated as a percentage of all sequences, weighted by copy number. Imported from immuneACCESS, the table was reduced by TCRdb to in-frame sequences with V and J called. These copies leave out some clones; in studies compared against another copy, an unresolved V gene accounts for under half, and the cause of the remainder is not known. V, J and clone size were drawn from that table, and D and trimming were deduced from the DNA. For this sample there are around 67,000 clones; nearly 85% appear just once. 0.39% of the sample is held by the ten biggest clonotypes.

Trimmed from V: 9 bases; trimmed from J: 3 bases; junction bases lacking a gene match: 8. The germline V gene yields SGHRS for CDR1 and YFSETQ for CDR2. Inclusive of the bounding cysteine and phenylalanine, the CDR3 is 13 residues long. Of the read, only the CDR3 DNA is kept; its 39 bases are in frame from base 1. What the time point label conveys for this sample: cells obtained before transplantation from donor or recipient. CD3+CD4+ and CD3+CD8+ populations were FACS-sorted from unstimulated pre-transplant donor and recipient cells taken from spleen or lymph nodes. The TCR originated in a human donor who was the organ donor for an intestinal transplant. Material: unstimulated CD4+ T cells sorted from spleen or lymph node cells, obtained before transplant. The chain is made from TRBV5-1 and TRBJ2-5, with 7 junctional bases fitting TRBD2. The CDR3 in this case is CATSRLAEETQYF. The DNA reads as follows: TGCGCCACCTCGCGCCTAGCGGAAGAGACCCAGTACTTC.